The clone carrying this TCR beta chain was counted a few times. The antigen remains unidentified. Reverse transcribing all isolated RNA meant expressed TCRB transcripts were sequenced. Measured with immunoSEQ multiplex PCR; TCRdb has only the in-frame clones, and not every one. Among about half a million clones listed, roughly an eighth were seen once. These data originate in a study of beta chain features in type 1 diabetes. V lost 3 bases, J lost 4 bases, and 11 bases lay in between. CDR1 and CDR2 from the germline V gene are GTSNPN and SVGIG (reference sequence). The CDR3 covers 13 residues. Donors contributed one heparinised blood draw apiece, averaging about 120 mL. Study-wide results and limits: Among type 1 diabetes patients, VDJ junctions had fewer insertions and more deletions. PCR might pick shorter templates more often, in the same way for patients and controls.

Sequences were obtained from naive CD4+ T cells from blood. This clonotype originated in a woman aged 18-30 years in good health. The chain combines TRBV30 with TRBJ2-3; TRBD2 is a possible D gene (5 bases). The CDR3 region has the DNA TGTGCCTGGAGCGCGGCCGGGGCAGATACGCAGTATTTT. Its protein product is CAWSAAGADTQYF. Supplemented by reference TRBV30 and TRBJ2-3, the full variable domain reads SQTIHQWPATLVQPVGSPLSLECTVEGTSNPNLYWYRQAAGRGLQLLFYSVGIGQISSEVPQNLSASRPQDRQFILSSKKLLLSDSGFYLCAWSAAGADTQYFGPGTRLTVL.